This T cell receptor (beta chain) emerged from a study of technical replicates of blood from a handful of donors. The J segment lost 3 bases and the V segment lost 5 bases, leaving 6 bases of the junction unmatched. Germline loops: CDR1 SEHNR, CDR2 FQNEAQ (reference sequence). The CDR3 spans 15 residues. The table came from immunoSEQ multiplex PCR; TCRdb's copy has only in-frame clones and leaves some out. The sample has about 71,000 clones; almost 98% are singletons. The chain has TRBV7-9 and TRBJ2-1, with TRBD2 matching 8 bases. The sequence came from a human donor in good health. The sequenced sample consisted of T cells isolated from PBMCs. The CDR3 bases are TGTGCCAGCAGCCCGACTAGCGCTTTCTACAATGAGCAGTTCTTC. Translated, it gives CASSPTSAFYNEQFF.